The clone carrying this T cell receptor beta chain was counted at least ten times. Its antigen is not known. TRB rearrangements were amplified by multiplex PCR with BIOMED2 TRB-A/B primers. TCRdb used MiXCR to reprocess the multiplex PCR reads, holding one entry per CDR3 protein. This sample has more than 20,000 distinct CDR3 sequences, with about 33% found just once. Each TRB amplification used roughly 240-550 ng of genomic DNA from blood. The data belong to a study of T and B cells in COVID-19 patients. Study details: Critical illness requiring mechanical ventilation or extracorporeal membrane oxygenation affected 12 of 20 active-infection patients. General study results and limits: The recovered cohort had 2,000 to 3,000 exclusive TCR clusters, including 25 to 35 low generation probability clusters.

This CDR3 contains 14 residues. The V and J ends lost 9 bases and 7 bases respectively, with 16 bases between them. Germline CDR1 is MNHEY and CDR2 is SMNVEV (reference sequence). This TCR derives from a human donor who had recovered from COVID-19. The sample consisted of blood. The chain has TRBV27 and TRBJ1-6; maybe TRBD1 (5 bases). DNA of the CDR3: TGTGCCAGTCGACCTCGGGGCGGAAATTCACCCCTCCACTTT. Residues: CASRPRGGNSPLHF.